This TCR beta chain came from a study of blood T cell repertoires in COVID-19. Study summary: Sites across the United States, Italy and Spain contributed samples from acute and convalescent COVID-19.

TCRdb's copy holds only in-frame clones and misses some; the assay was immunoSEQ multiplex PCR. Of a few hundred thousand clones in the sample, 90% were seen once. This CDR3 spans 15 amino acids. The germline gives CDR1 LGHDT, CDR2 YNNKEL (reference sequence). With 4 bases removed from V and 5 bases from J, the gap between germline ends came to 14 bases. The receptor comes from a woman aged 55 to 70 with COVID-19, enrolled during active disease. V and J are TRBV3-1 (or the pseudogene TRBV3-2) and TRBJ2-2, with D maybe TRBD1 (5 bases). Source material: peripheral blood. CDR3 in DNA: TGTGCCAGCAGCCCGACAGCGTTCGTTACCGGGGAGCTGTTTTTT. The encoded protein is CASSPTAFVTGELFF.